The next 19 T cell receptor beta chains were all read from a single sample in a study of shared clonotypes between healthy human individuals. Positive CCR7 selection of CD45RO-negative cells yielded the naive CD8 cells, and terminally differentiated effector memory CD45RA+ cells were excluded. Sequencing used immunoSEQ multiplex PCR; TCRdb keeps in-frame clones, though not all of them. The repertoire has 1.5 million to 2.5 million clones, over 85% of them found once; the top ten carry approximately 1.2%. Sequences were obtained from naive CD8+ T cells sorted from blood. The receptors were sampled from a man aged 18 to 29 in good health.

CDR3 in amino acids: CASSLAAGTSIYEQYF. The CDR3 DNA reads TGTGCCAGCAGCTTAGCGGCCGGGACTAGCATCTACGAGCAGTACTTC. The chain joins TRBV7-6 to TRBJ2-7; 9 bases are shared with TRBD2. Germline CDR1 is SGHVS and CDR2 is FNYEAQ. V lost 0 bases and J lost 3; bases outside the gene matches: 6. This CDR3 is 16 amino acids long.

This chain links TRBV6-1 with TRBJ2-7, with 7 bases fitting TRBD1. V shed 2 bases, J shed 3 bases, and the junction held 7 bases outside the gene matches. The CDR3 is 15 residues long. Germline-derived CDR1 and CDR2 are MNHNS and SASEGT. Here the CDR3 reads CASSEWGQSYYEQYF. The CDR3 region has the DNA TGTGCCAGCAGTGAATGGGGACAGTCCTACTACGAGCAGTACTTC.

The rearrangement joins TRBV7-9 to TRBJ1-3; D might be TRBD1 (5 bases). Trimming shortened V by 4 bases and J by 4 bases, and 17 bases separated the two germline ends. CDR1 SEHNR and CDR2 FQNEAQ come from the germline V gene (reference sequence). CDR3 size: 16 residues. The DNA for the CDR3 is TGTGCCAGCAGCTCGGAGGGGTCAGGGTTCGGAAACACCATATATTTT. This codes for CASSSEGSGFGNTIYF.

In this sample, this clone turned up many times. V and J are TRBV14 and TRBJ1-1, with D maybe TRBD1 (5 bases). CDR3 size: 14 residues. CDR1 SGHDN and CDR2 FVKESK come from the germline V gene. V was pared by 4 bases and J by 7 bases, with 16 bases between. The CDR3 bases are TGTGCCAGCAGCCCGACAGCTGGACTTTATGAAGCTTTCTTT. Translated, it gives CASSPTAGLYEAFF.

Of note for this clone: The sample holds other DNA sequences that translate to the same CDR3. The J gene is TRBJ2-7, the V gene TRBV4-3; tentatively, D is TRBD2 (6 bases). This CDR3 region has 14 residues. V lost 0 bases to trimming and J lost 2 bases, with 8 bases between them. The germline gives CDR1 LGHNA, CDR2 YSLEER. Here the CDR3 DNA reads TGCGCCAGCAGCCAAGAAAGGGAGGCCTACGAGCAGTACTTC. Translation: CASSQEREAYEQYF.

The gene calls are TRBV7-2 and TRBJ1-5; D perhaps matches TRBD1 (6 bases). Trimming shortened V by 5 bases and J by 2 bases, and 7 bases separated the two germline ends. Germline V gene data show CDR1 as SGHTA and CDR2 as FQGNSA. This CDR3 is 13 amino acids long. DNA for the CDR3: TGTGCCAGCAGCCCAGGGGGCAATCAGCCCCAGCATTTT. This encodes CASSPGGNQPQHF.

The chain combines TRBV4-1 with TRBJ2-6; no reliable D call. The germline V gene encodes CDR1 MGHRA and CDR2 YSYEKL. The CDR3 consists of 14 residues. V was pared by 3 bases and J by 1 base, with 4 bases between. The CDR3 bases are TGCGCCAGCAGCCAGGAGTCTGGGGCCAACGTCCTGACTTTC. It yields the protein CASSQESGANVLTF.

The chain recombines TRBV13 with TRBJ2-3; 15 bases line up with TRBD2. The CDR3 is 17 amino acids. Germline trimming cut 4 bases from V and 4 bases from J; bases unmatched to any gene: 6. Germline values: CDR1 PRHDT, CDR2 FYEKMQ (reference sequence). The CDR3 sequence is CASSSGLAGGGADTQYF. The DNA for the CDR3 is TGTGCCAGCAGCTCCGGACTAGCGGGAGGGGGGGCAGATACGCAGTATTTT.

The chain couples TRBV6-6 to TRBJ1-6, with a possible D match to TRBD1 (5 bases). The V and J ends lost 6 bases and 8 bases respectively, with 14 bases between them. Per germline, CDR1 MNHNY and CDR2 SVGAGI (reference sequence). CDR3 length equals 14 residues. CDR3 DNA sequence: TGTGCCAGCAGGGTGAAGGGGAGGGATTCACCCCTCCACTTT. As protein: CASRVKGRDSPLHF.

This clone occurred a few times. This sequence joins TRBV10-3 and TRBJ2-2; D not resolved. Deletions cut 8 bases from V and 5 bases from J, with 9 bases between. Looked up from germline, CDR1 is ENHRY and CDR2 is SYGVKD. The CDR3 is 12 amino acids. Written as DNA, the CDR3 is TGTGCCATCGAATCGCAAACCGGGGAGCTGTTTTTT. This sequence encodes CAIESQTGELFF.

The gene calls are TRBV9 and TRBJ2-7; TRBD2 agrees at 13 bases. V shed 4 bases, J shed 4 bases, and the junction held 5 bases outside the gene matches. This CDR3 spans 15 amino acids. Germline-derived CDR1 and CDR2 are SGDLS and YYNGEE. CDR3: CASSHGTSGKYEQYF. The DNA of the CDR3 is TGTGCCAGCAGCCATGGGACTAGCGGGAAATACGAGCAGTACTTC. The full variable domain, in which reference TRBV9 and TRBJ2-7 provide the parts outside the CDR3, is DSGVTQTPKHLITATGQRVTLRCSPRSGDLSVYWYQQSLDQGLQFLIQYYNGEERAKGNILERFSAQQFPDLHSELNLSSLELGDSALYFCASSHGTSGKYEQYFGPGTRLTVT.

The chain links TRBV28 to TRBJ2-5; D is perhaps TRBD2 (7 bases). V lost 2 bases and J lost 4, with 26 bases in between. Germline CDR1 reads MDHEN; CDR2 reads SYDVKM. CDR3 length: 19 amino acids. As DNA, the CDR3 is TGTGCCAGCAGTTTAAAGGGGGAGGGTGGTATCGTGGTAGGAGAGACCCAGTACTTC. As protein: CASSLKGEGGIVVGETQYF.

This clone has just one count. The CDR3 coding sequence is TGCAGCGGACTCGGGGAAGGTGGCTACACCTTC. The encoded protein is CSGLGEGGYTF. V is TRBV29-1 and J is TRBJ1-2; D not resolved. The V and J ends lost 7 bases and 7 bases respectively, with 13 bases between them. CDR1 SQVTM and CDR2 ANQGSEA come from the germline V gene. The CDR3 is 11 amino acids.

CDR3: CASSPRAGGPGEQYF. The CDR3 nucleotides are TGCGCCAGCAGCCCCCGTGCGGGAGGGCCTGGTGAGCAGTACTTC. V gene TRBV4-1 combines with J gene TRBJ2-7; 9 bases are shared with TRBD2. The CDR3 contains 15 residues. Germline V CDR1 and CDR2: MGHRA, YSYEKL. With V trimmed by 4 bases and J by 7 bases, 11 bases remained unmatched.

Concerning this clone itself: One end of the junction is discordant with germline, which a read error may explain. This chain uses TRBV7-7 with TRBJ2-3; no reliable D call. In germline, CDR1 is SSHAT, CDR2 FNYEAQ (reference sequence). This CDR3 has 13 residues. Here the CDR3 DNA reads TGTGCTAGCAGCCTACGATTAACGGATACGCAGTATTTT. Translated, it gives CASSLRLTDTQYF.

This clone is a singleton in its sample. The chain couples TRBV10-2 to TRBJ2-1; TRBD1 is a possible D gene (6 bases). The CDR3 length is 15 residues. The germline gives CDR1 WSHSY, CDR2 SAAADI. V was trimmed by 5 bases and J by 4 bases, leaving 15 bases between them. The CDR3 here is CASSTTGPIYNEQFF. CDR3 coding DNA: TGCGCCAGCAGTACCACAGGGCCCATTTACAATGAGCAGTTCTTC.

The V and J genes are TRBV7-9 and TRBJ2-7, with D possibly being TRBD2 (6 bases). Trimming removed 5 bases from V and 2 bases from J, with 16 bases in between. CDR3 size: 15 residues. Germline V CDR1 and CDR2: SEHNR, FQNEAQ (reference sequence). CDR3 sequence (DNA): TGTGCCAGCAGCCCACCGCGGGACTCTACCTACGAGCAGTACTTC. Its translation is CASSPPRDSTYEQYF.

The chain recombines TRBV9 with TRBJ2-1; D is perhaps TRBD1 (7 bases). This CDR3 has 16 residues. CDR1 SGDLS and CDR2 YYNGEE come from the germline V gene. Deletions cut 3 bases from V and 0 bases from J, with 13 bases between. For the CDR3, the DNA is TGTGCCAGCAGCGGGACAGGAGGGAGCTCCTACAATGAGCAGTTCTTC. It encodes CASSGTGGSSYNEQFF.

About this clone: Other DNA sequences of this sample code for an identical CDR3. CDR3: CASSLVSGAYEQYF. The CDR3 DNA sequence: TGTGCCAGCAGCTTAGTTTCAGGGGCCTACGAGCAGTACTTC. V is TRBV7-9 and J is TRBJ2-7; D is possibly TRBD1 (6 bases). With 1 base removed from V and 2 bases from J, the gap between germline ends came to 9 bases. The CDR3 is 14 amino acids. Germline V CDR1 and CDR2: SEHNR, FQNEAQ (reference sequence). Full variable domain (missing parts from reference TRBV7-9 and TRBJ2-7): DTGVSQNPRHKITKRGQNVTFRCDPISEHNRLYWYRQTLGQGPEFLTYFQNEAQLEKSRLLSDRFSAERPKGSFSTLEIQRTEQGDSAMYLCASSLVSGAYEQYFGPGTRLTVT.